Sequencing of this T cell receptor beta chain was carried out in a study of technical replicates of blood from a few donors. Assay: immunoSEQ multiplex PCR; the TCRdb copy retains only in-frame clones and omits some. The sample lists 14,000 or so clones, around 83% occurring once. V gave up 2 bases and J gave up 1 base; unmatched junction bases: 5. Germline loops: CDR1 SGHDT, CDR2 YYEEEE. The CDR3 is made up of 16 amino acids. Sequencing was performed on PBMCs. V gene TRBV5-6 combines with J gene TRBJ2-5; 10 bases agree with TRBD2. This receptor was taken from a human donor in good health. DNA of the CDR3: TGTGCCAGCAGCTTTTTTAGCGGGAGGCCCCAAGAGACCCAGTACTTC. Its translation: CASSFFSGRPQETQYF.